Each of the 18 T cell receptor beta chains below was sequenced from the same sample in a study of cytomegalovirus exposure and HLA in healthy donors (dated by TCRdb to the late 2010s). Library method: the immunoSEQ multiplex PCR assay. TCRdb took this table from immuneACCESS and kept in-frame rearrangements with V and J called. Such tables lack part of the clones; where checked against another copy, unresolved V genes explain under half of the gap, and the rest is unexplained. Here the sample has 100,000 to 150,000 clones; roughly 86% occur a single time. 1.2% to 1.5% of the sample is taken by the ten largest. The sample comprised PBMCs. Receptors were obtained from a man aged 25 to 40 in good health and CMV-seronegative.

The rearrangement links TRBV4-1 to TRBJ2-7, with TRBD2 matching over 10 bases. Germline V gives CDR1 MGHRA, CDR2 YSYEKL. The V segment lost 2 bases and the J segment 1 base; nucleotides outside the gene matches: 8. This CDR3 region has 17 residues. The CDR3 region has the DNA TGCGCCAGCAGCCAATTTTTAGCGGGAGGCCTGTCCTACGAGCAGTACTTC. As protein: CASSQFLAGGLSYEQYF.

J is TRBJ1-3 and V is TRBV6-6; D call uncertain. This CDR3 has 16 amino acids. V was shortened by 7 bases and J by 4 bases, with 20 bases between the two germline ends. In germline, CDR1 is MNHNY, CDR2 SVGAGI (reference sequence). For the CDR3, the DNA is TGTGCCAGCACTCGAGGGCTACCAAGGGCCGGAAACACCATATATTTT. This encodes CASTRGLPRAGNTIYF.

This CDR3 is CASSVALQGKNIQYF. For the CDR3, the DNA is TGCGCCAGCAGTGTGGCCTTACAGGGGAAAAACATTCAGTACTTC. The rearrangement links TRBV5-1 to TRBJ2-4; TRBD1 aligns across 7 bases. V was pared by 5 bases and J by 4 bases, with 9 bases of the junction left unmatched. Germline CDR1 SGHRS, CDR2 YFSETQ. This CDR3 is 15 amino acids long. Combining the CDR3 with reference TRBV5-1 and TRBJ2-4 gives the whole variable domain KAGVTQTPRYLIKTRGQQVTLSCSPISGHRSVSWYQQTPGQGLQFLFEYFSETQRNKGNFPGRFSGRQFSNSRSEMNVSTLELGDSALYLCASSVALQGKNIQYFGAGTRLSVL.

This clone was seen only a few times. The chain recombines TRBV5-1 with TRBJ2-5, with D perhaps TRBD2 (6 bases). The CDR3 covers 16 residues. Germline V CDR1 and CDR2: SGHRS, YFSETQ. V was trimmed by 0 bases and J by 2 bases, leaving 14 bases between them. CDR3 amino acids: CASSLAVIAEQETQYF. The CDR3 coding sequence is TGCGCCAGCAGCTTGGCCGTGATAGCGGAACAAGAGACCCAGTACTTC.

The chain's CDR3 is CASSLESGLNTEAFF. DNA of the CDR3: TGTGCCAGCAGCTTAGAGTCAGGTCTGAACACTGAAGCTTTCTTT. The V gene is TRBV7-2, the J gene TRBJ1-1; no reliable D call. Germline CDR1 reads SGHTA; CDR2 reads FQGNSA. CDR3 length equals 15 residues. V was pared by 1 base and J by 0 bases, with 9 bases between.

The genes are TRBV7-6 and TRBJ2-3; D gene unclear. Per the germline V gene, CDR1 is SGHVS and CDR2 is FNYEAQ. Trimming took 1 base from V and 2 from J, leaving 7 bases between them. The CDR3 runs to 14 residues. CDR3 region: CASSLGATTDTQYF. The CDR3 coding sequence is TGTGCCAGCAGCTTAGGGGCCACCACAGATACGCAGTATTTT.

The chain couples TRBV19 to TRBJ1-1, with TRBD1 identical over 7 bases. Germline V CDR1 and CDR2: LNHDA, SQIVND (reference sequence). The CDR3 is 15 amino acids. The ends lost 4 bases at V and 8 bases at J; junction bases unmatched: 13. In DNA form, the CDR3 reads TGTGCCAGTAGTACCTTTCCAGACAGGGTTAACGAAGCTTTCTTT. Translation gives CASSTFPDRVNEAFF. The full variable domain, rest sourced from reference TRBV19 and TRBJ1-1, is DGGITQSPKYLFRKEGQNVTLSCEQNLNHDAMYWYRQDPGQGLRLIYYSQIVNDFQKGDIAEGYSVSREKKESFPLTVTSAQKNPTAFYLCASSTFPDRVNEAFFGQGTRLTVV.

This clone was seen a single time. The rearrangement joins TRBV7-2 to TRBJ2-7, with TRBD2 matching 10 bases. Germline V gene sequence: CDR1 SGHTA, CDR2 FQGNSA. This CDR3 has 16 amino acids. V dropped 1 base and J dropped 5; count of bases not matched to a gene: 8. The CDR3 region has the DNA TGTGCCAGCAGCTTAGGGGGCCTAGCGGGAGAGAACGAGCAGTACTTC. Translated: CASSLGGLAGENEQYF.

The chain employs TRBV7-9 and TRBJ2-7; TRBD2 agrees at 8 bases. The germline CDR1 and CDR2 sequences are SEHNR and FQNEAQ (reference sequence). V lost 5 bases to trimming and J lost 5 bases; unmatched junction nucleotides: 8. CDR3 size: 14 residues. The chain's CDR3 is CASSPGTRNDEQYF. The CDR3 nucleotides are TGTGCCAGCAGCCCCGGGACTAGAAACGACGAGCAGTACTTC.

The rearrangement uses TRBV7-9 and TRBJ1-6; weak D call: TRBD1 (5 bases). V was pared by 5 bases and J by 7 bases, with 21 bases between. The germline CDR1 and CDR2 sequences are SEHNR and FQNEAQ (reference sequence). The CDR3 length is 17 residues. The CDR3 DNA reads TGTGCCAGCAGCATAGGATTGGCGGGGGAAGGGAATTCACCCCTCCACTTT. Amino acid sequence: CASSIGLAGEGNSPLHF.

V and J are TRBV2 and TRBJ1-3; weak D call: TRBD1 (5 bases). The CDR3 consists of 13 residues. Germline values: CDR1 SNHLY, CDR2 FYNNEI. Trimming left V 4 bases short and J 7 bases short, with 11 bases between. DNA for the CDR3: TGTGCCAGCAGTGTAAGGGAGGGGAACACCATATATTTT. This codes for CASSVREGNTIYF.

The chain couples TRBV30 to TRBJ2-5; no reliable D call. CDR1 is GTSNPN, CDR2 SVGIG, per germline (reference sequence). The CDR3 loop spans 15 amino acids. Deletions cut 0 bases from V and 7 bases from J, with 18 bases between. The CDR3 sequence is CAWSVRLPGEGTQYF. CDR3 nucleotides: TGTGCCTGGAGTGTACGATTACCAGGCGAAGGGACCCAGTACTTC.

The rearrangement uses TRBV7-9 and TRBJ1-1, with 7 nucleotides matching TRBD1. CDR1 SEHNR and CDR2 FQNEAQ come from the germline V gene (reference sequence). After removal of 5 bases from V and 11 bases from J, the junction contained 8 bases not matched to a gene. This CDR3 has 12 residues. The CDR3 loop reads CASSPPGQTAFF. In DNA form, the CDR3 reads TGTGCCAGCAGCCCTCCGGGACAGACGGCTTTCTTT.

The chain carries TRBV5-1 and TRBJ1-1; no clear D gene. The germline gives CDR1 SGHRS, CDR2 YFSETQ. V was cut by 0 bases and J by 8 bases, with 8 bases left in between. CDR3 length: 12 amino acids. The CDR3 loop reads CASSLGAGEAFF. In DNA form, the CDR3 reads TGCGCCAGCAGCTTGGGGGCAGGAGAAGCTTTCTTT.

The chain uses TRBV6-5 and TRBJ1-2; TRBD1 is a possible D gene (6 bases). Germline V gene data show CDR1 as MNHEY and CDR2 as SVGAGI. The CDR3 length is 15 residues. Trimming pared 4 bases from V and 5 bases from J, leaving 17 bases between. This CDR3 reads CASSSLDRLLYGYTF. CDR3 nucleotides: TGTGCCAGCAGTTCCTTGGACAGATTATTATATGGCTACACCTTC.

This CDR3 reads CASSLGDRGPVNTEAFF. CDR3 DNA: TGTGCCAGCAGCTTAGGAGACAGGGGGCCTGTGAACACTGAAGCTTTCTTT. This chain links TRBV11-3 with TRBJ1-1, with 10 positions matching TRBD1. In germline, CDR1 is SGHNT, CDR2 YENEEA. J gave up 0 bases and V 1 base, and 5 bases lay outside the gene matches. The CDR3 length is 17 residues.

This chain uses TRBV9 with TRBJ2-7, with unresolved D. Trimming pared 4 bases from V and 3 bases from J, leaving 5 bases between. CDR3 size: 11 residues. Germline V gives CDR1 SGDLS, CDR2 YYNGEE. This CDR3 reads CASSSGYEQYF. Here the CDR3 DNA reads TGTGCCAGCAGCTCGGGCTACGAGCAGTACTTC.

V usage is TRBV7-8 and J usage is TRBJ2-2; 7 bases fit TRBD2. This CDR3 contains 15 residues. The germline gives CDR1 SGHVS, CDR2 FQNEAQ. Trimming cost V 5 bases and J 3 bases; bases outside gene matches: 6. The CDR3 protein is CASSVTSIYTGELFF. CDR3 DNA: TGTGCCAGCAGCGTGACTAGCATCTACACCGGGGAGCTGTTTTTT.